This TCR beta chain was captured in a study of molecular identifiers for immune sequencing clone quantification. Bulk TCR libraries were made with methods that had been previously described and with listed TCR primers. TCRdb ran MiXCR on the PCR reads and lists one entry per CDR3 protein. The sample carries about 640,000 distinct CDR3 sequences, 20% recorded once. The length of the CDR3 is 14 residues. Between the trimmed V and J ends, which lost 2 bases and 0 bases, there was a span of 4 bases. In germline, CDR1 is MNHEY, CDR2 SMNVEV (reference sequence). This clonotype was counted many times. The antigen is not known. Study-level points and caveats: Whereas clones above 20 RNA copies held under 1% of naive-cell molecules, they held over 97% of effector molecules. Sizes of clones that are highly expanded could be underestimated (if identical TCR molecules share a barcode).

The source material was naive CD8+ T cells from blood, with Jurkat cell RNA spiked in. Subset given: FACS-sorted CD8+CD4-CCR7+CD45RA+ naive T cells. The chain carries TRBV27 and TRBJ2-2; D is unclear. This clonotype was sampled from a human donor in good health. Some libraries in this study had Jurkat cell RNA spiked in. The CDR3 coding sequence is TGTGCCAGCAGTTTACAACCGAACACCGGGGAGCTGTTTTTT. It translates to CASSLQPNTGELFF.